This T cell receptor beta chain stems from a study of cytomegalovirus exposure and HLA in healthy donors. Both 60 Vbeta primers and 13 Jbeta primers went into the PCR. The protocol was immunoSEQ multiplex PCR, while the TCRdb copy is restricted to in-frame clones and leaves out a portion. The sample contains approximately 44,000 clones, approximately 80% of which appear only once. V was clipped by 6 bases and J by 0 bases; unmatched bases: 9. Germline loops: CDR1 MGHRA, CDR2 YSYEKL. This CDR3 is built from 17 residues. Source material: PBMCs. V usage is TRBV4-1 and J usage is TRBJ2-2, with 8 bases matching TRBD2. The receptor's source is a man younger than 40 in good health and CMV-seronegative. Here the CDR3 reads CASRPTRLATNTGELFF. In DNA, the CDR3 is TGCGCCAGCAGACCCACGAGACTAGCGACGAACACCGGGGAGCTGTTTTTT.